The 14 T cell receptor delta chains presented below share a single source sample, sequenced in a study of gamma-delta T cells after stem cell transplantation. TCRdb re-called the RT-PCR reads with CATT. Among about 2,000 delta-chain clones, about a quarter were seen once, and the ten largest hold about 25%. Sequencing was done on a sample of gamma-delta T cells. The source is a human donor. It is not recorded whose cells these are; they may come from a transplant donor.

In its sample, this clone is medium-sized. The V gene is TRDV1, the J gene TRDJ1; TRDD3 matches 12 bases. The CDR3 contains 25 residues. Germline V gene data show CDR1 as TSWWSYY and CDR2 as QGS. With 1 base clipped from V and 1 base from J, the junction kept 28 bases outside the gene matches. The CDR3 loop is CALGEPTAFLVSYWGILFSTDKLIF. CDR3 DNA sequence: TGTGCTCTTGGGGAACCCACAGCCTTCCTGGTTTCTTACTGGGGGATACTTTTCTCCACCGATAAACTCATCTTT.

The V and J genes are TRDV2 and TRDJ1, with 12 bases identical to TRDD3. The germline V gene encodes CDR1 GEAIGNYY and CDR2 EKD. The CDR3 has 18 amino acids. V trimming: 0 bases; J trimming: 0 bases; junction bases outside the gene matches: 7. The CDR3 DNA follows: TGTGCCTGTGACACCCTGGGGGATACGCGAACTCACACCGATAAACTCATCTTT. Encoded protein: CACDTLGDTRTHTDKLIF.

Within the sample, this clone is medium-sized. It is likely a read error: a sequence one base away is far more abundant. The chain carries TRDV2 and TRDJ1, with D perhaps TRDD3 (6 bases). Germline V gene sequence: CDR1 GEAIGNYY, CDR2 EKD. The CDR3 runs to 17 residues. The V gene lost 5 bases and the J gene lost 0 bases, with 21 bases spanning the gap. This chain's CDR3 is CACVSVVGAQYTDKLIF. CDR3 coding DNA: TGTGCCTGTGTCTCGGTCGTGGGGGCCCAGTACACCGATAAACTCATCTTT.

A word on this clone: This likely traces to a read error, being one base from a far larger clone. In the same sample, other DNA sequences code for this CDR3. In DNA, the CDR3 is TGTGCCTGTGATCCCTTACTGCCAAAGTACACCGATAAACTCATCTTT. The encoded protein is CACDPLLPKYTDKLIF. The chain has TRDV2 and TRDJ1; D is undetermined. The CDR3 covers 16 residues. The V gene's germline CDR1 is GEAIGNYY and CDR2 EKD. The V and J ends lost 4 bases and 0 bases respectively, with 17 bases between them.

Judged by abundance, this clone is medium-sized. The chain has TRDV2 and TRDJ1; 8 positions agree with TRDD3. With V trimmed by 1 base and J by 1 base, 10 bases remained unmatched. Germline assignment: CDR1 GEAIGNYY and CDR2 EKD. The length of the CDR3 is 17 residues. The CDR3 DNA is TGTGCCTGTGACACTCTGGGGGAGGCTGGACCCACCGATAAACTCATCTTT. This encodes CACDTLGEAGPTDKLIF.

By share, this clone counts as medium-sized. The chain is built from TRDV2 and TRDJ1; D is unresolved. The CDR3 is made up of 17 amino acids. Germline CDR1 and CDR2: GEAIGNYY and EKD. Between the trimmed V and J ends, which lost 3 bases and 0 bases, there was a span of 19 bases. Written as DNA, the CDR3 is TGTGCCTGTGACCCCCTAGGAGGGCTCACGTACACCGATAAACTCATCTTT. Translating it yields CACDPLGGLTYTDKLIF.

This clone has only a few counts. A much larger clone differs from this one at a single base, so this may be a read error. This rearrangement joins TRDV1 to TRDJ1; 8 bases are a match to TRDD2. CDR3 length: 20 amino acids. Germline V gives CDR1 TSWWSYY, CDR2 QGS. J lost 6 bases, V lost 5 bases, and 26 bases had no gene match. CDR3 DNA sequence: TGTGCTCTTGGGAAAGCCCTTCCTAGAGGAAGCGGTACGTATTGGAATAAACTCATCTTT. It codes for CALGKALPRGSGTYWNKLIF.

This clone ranks as medium-sized. The chain combines TRDV1 with TRDJ1; 12 bases align to TRDD3. The CDR3 spans 19 residues. V dropped 2 bases and J dropped 0; count of bases not matched to a gene: 10. Germline CDR1 is TSWWSYY and CDR2 is QGS. CDR3 nucleotide sequence: TGTGCTCTTGGGGAAAGGAGGACTGGGGGATACCCGTACACCGATAAACTCATCTTT. It encodes CALGERRTGGYPYTDKLIF.

This clone is medium-sized (0.01 to 0.1%). The same CDR3 can be traced to other DNA sequences in this sample. This chain connects TRDV2 to TRDJ1, with D unclear. Trimming stripped 1 base from V and 0 bases from J, with 14 bases between. The CDR3 loop spans 16 amino acids. The V gene's germline CDR1 is GEAIGNYY and CDR2 EKD. The CDR3 DNA is TGTGCCTGTGACACGGGTGGGAGATTTCACACCGATAAACTCATCTTT. It translates to CACDTGGRFHTDKLIF.

Regarding this clone: With only one base between it and a far larger clone, this is likely a read error. V gene TRDV2 combines with J gene TRDJ1, with D perhaps TRDD3 (6 bases). The germline V and J ends were trimmed by 1 base and 7 bases, with 12 bases remaining between them. The CDR3 consists of 13 residues. Germline V gene data show CDR1 as GEAIGNYY and CDR2 as EKD. The CDR3 sequence is CACDTWDSPKLIF. The CDR3 nucleotides read TGTGCCTGTGACACTTGGGATAGCCCTAAACTCATCTTT.

This clone is labeled as hyperexpanded. The same CDR3 can be traced to other DNA sequences in this sample. V gene TRDV2 combines with J gene TRDJ1; 8 nucleotides align to TRDD3. Per germline, CDR1 GEAIGNYY and CDR2 EKD. This CDR3 contains 17 residues. Unmatched junction bases numbered 17, after V lost 6 bases and J lost 3 bases. In DNA form, the CDR3 reads TGTGCCTGTCTGAGACTGGGGGGATCGAGTGGGTCCGATAAACTCATCTTT. Protein: CACLRLGGSSGSDKLIF.

In its sample, this clone is medium-sized. This same CDR3 is encoded by further DNA sequences in the sample. The J gene is TRDJ1, the V gene TRDV3, with 9 bases aligning to TRDD3. Looked up from germline, CDR1 is TVYSNPD and CDR2 is GDNSRS (reference sequence). The CDR3 is made up of 17 amino acids. Unmatched junction bases numbered 11, after V lost 0 bases and J lost 0 bases. CDR3 protein: CAFSPRRMGDNTDKLIF. CDR3 DNA: TGTGCCTTTAGTCCTAGACGAATGGGGGATAACACCGATAAACTCATCTTT.

This clone counts as medium-sized (0.01 to 0.1%). This chain links TRDV2 with TRDJ1; 12 bases fit TRDD3. Germline V gene lookup returns CDR1 GEAIGNYY and CDR2 EKD. J gave up 2 bases and V 3 bases, and 9 bases lay outside the gene matches. This CDR3 is built from 17 residues. CDR3 sequence: CACDSLLGDTYTDKLIF. As DNA, the CDR3 is TGTGCCTGTGACTCCCTACTGGGGGATACCTATACCGATAAACTCATCTTT.

Worth noting for this clone: This may come from a read error, since a much larger clone is one base off. The same CDR3 arises from other DNA sequences in this sample as well. The chain employs TRDV1 and TRDJ1; 10 nucleotides agree with TRDD3. Per germline, CDR1 TSWWSYY and CDR2 QGS. J gave up 0 bases and V 0 bases, and 22 bases lay outside the gene matches. The CDR3 covers 23 residues. The CDR3 loop is CALGELAPNPGGYAVEDTDKLIF. CDR3 bases: TGTGCTCTTGGGGAACTAGCACCTAACCCTGGGGGATATGCGGTGGAAGACACCGATAAACTCATCTTT.